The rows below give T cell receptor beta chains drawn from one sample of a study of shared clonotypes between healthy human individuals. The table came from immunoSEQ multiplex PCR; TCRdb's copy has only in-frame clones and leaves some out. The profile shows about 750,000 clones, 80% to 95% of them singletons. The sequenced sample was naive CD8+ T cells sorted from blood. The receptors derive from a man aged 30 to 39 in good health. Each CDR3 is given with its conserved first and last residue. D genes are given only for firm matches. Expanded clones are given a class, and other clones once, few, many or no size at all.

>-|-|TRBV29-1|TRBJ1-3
TGCAGCGTTGAAGTTTTGGGTACCATATATTTT
CSVEVLGTIYF
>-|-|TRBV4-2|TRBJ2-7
TGTGCCAGCAGCCAAAGCGGAGTGCTCTACGAGCAGTACTTC
CASSQSGVLYEQYF
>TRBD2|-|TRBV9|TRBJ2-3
TGTGCCAGCAGCGTGGCTAGCGGGAGGCCCACAGATACGCAGTATTTT
CASSVASGRPTDTQYF
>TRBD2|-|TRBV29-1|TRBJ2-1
TGCAGCTCACTTAGCGGGAGGGCCGGGCAGTTCTTC
CSSLSGRAGQFF
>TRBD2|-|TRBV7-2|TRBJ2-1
TGTGCCAGCAGCTTAGGTCCGGGACTAGCGGGATTCCTGCAGTTCTTC
CASSLGPGLAGFLQFF
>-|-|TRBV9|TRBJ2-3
TGTGCCAGCAGTTCGCACCTGACAGATACGCAGTATTTT
CASSSHLTDTQYF
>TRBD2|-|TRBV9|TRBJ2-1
TGTGCCAGCAGTGACGACCCGACTAGCGGGGGTTACAATGAGCAGTTCTTC
CASSDDPTSGGYNEQFF
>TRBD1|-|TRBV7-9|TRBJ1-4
TGTGCCAGCAGCTTATCCAGGACAGGGAATGAAAAACTGTTTTTT
CASSLSRTGNEKLFF
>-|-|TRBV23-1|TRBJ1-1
TGCGCCAGCAGTCGCTTACACTTCAACACTGAAGCTTTCTTT
CASSRLHFNTEAFF
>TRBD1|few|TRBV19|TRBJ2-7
TGTGCCAGTAGTATTGGACAGGGCTACGAGCAGTACTTC
CASSIGQGYEQYF
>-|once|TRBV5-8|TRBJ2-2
TGTGCCAGCAGCGTGGGGGTACGGTCCACCGGGGAGCTGCTTTTT
CASSVGVRSTGELLF
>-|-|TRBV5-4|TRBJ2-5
TGTGCCAGCAGCTTGGCAGGTAGGAGGGAGACCCAGTACTTC
CASSLAGRRETQYF
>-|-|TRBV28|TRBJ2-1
TGTGCCAGCAGTTCGACTCCTAGCTCCTACAATGAGCAGTTCTTC
CASSSTPSSYNEQFF
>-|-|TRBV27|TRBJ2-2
TGTGCCAGCAGTTTAATTACAGCCGGGGAGCTGTTTTTT
CASSLITAGELFF
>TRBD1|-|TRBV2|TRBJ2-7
TGTGCCAGCAGTGGGGGGACAGGGCCCGGCTCCTACGAGCAGTACTTC
CASSGGTGPGSYEQYF
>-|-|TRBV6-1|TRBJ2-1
TGTGCCAGCAGCAGTCCAGGGGACCCCTACAATGAGCAGTTCTTC
CASSSPGDPYNEQFF
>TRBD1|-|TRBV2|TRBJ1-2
TGTGCCAGCCAGGACAGGCTGGGCTACACCTTC
CASQDRLGYTF
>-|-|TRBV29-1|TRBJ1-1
TGCAGCGTGTTTGGAGGAACTGAAGCTTTCTTT
CSVFGGTEAFF
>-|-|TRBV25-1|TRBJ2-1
TGTGCCAGCAGTGCCGAAGACAGGAGGTCGGAGTTCTTC
CASSAEDRRSEFF
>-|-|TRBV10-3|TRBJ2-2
TGTGCCATCAGTGAGTCGGGGGGACAGCTCACCGGGGAGCTGTTTTTT
CAISESGGQLTGELFF
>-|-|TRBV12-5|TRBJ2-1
TGTGCTAGTGTAGATCAGGAAGCGTACAATGAGCAGTTCTTC
CASVDQEAYNEQFF
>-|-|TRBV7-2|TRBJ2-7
TGTGCCAGCAGCTTAGTTCCGGGGCCCCCCTACGAGCAGTACTTC
CASSLVPGPPYEQYF
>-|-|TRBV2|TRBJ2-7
TGTGCCAGCAGCGGAAGGGGCGAGCAGTACTTC
CASSGRGEQYF
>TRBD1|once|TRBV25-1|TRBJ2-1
TGTGCCAGCAGTGACCTAGGACAGGGGAGCTCCTACAATGAGCAGTTCTTC
CASSDLGQGSSYNEQFF
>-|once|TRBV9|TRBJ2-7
TGTGCCAGCAGCGCACTGGGGGGCTGGAGAATCTTC
CASSALGGWRIF
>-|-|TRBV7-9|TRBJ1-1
TGTGCCAGCAGCTTAGTGGGGATCAGGGGAGTAGATGAAGCTTTCTTT
CASSLVGIRGVDEAFF
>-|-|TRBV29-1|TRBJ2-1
TGCAGCGTTGAGGGGGGATCCTACAATGAGCAGTTCTTC
CSVEGGSYNEQFF
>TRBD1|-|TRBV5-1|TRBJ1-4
TGCGCCAGCAGTCGCGGGACAGTGAATAATGAAAAACTGTTTTTT
CASSRGTVNNEKLFF
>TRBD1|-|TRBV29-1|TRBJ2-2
TGCAGCGTTGGACAGGGGACCGGGGAGCTGTTTTTT
CSVGQGTGELFF
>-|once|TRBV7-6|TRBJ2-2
TGTGCCAGCAGCTCCCCGGCCGGGCTTAACACCGGGGAGCTGTTTTTT
CASSSPAGLNTGELFF
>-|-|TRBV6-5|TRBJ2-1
TGTGCCAGCAGTTACTCGACAGTTAATGAGCAGTTCTTC
CASSYSTVNEQFF
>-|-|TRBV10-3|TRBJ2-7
TGTGCCATCAGTGCCACTTCAGGCGAGCAGTACTTC
CAISATSGEQYF
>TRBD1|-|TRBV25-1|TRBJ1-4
TGTGCCAGCAGTAAGGGACAGCCAAATGAAAAACTGTTTTTT
CASSKGQPNEKLFF
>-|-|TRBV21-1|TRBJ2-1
TGTGCCAGCAGCAAGTGGCTAGCGGGAGTTAACTCCTACAATGAGCAGTTCTTC
CASSKWLAGVNSYNEQFF
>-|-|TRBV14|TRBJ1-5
TGTGCCAGCAGCCAAGATCGTTGCAGTGGGCAGCCCCAGCATTTT
CASSQDRCSGQPQHF
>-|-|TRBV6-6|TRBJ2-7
TGTGCCAGCAGTTACCCCAGGAGCTACGAGCAGTACTTC
CASSYPRSYEQYF
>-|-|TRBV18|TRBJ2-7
TGTGCCAGCTCACCGCTGGCAGACACCAGAATTCTATACGAGCAGTACTTC
CASSPLADTRILYEQYF
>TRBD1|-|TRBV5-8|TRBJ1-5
TGTGCCAGCAGCTTGGGAGACAGGGGGCACCGGGGCAATCAGCCCCAGCATTTT
CASSLGDRGHRGNQPQHF
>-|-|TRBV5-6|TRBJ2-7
TGTGCCAGCAGCTTGGGACAGGCCCTACGGGAGCAGTACTTC
CASSLGQALREQYF
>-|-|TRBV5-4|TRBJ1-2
TGTGCCAGCAGCTTGGGGGCAGCTAACTATGGCTACACCTTC
CASSLGAANYGYTF
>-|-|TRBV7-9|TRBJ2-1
TGTGCCAGCAGCTGGGAGAGGGGCCGGTACAATGAGCAGTTCTTC
CASSWERGRYNEQFF
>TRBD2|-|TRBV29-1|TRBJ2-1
TGCAGCGGTAGCGGGACTAGATACAATGAGCAGTTCTTC
CSGSGTRYNEQFF
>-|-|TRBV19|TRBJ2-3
TGTGCCAGTAGTATTTATCACAGCACAGATACGCAGTATTTT
CASSIYHSTDTQYF
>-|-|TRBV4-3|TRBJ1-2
TGCGCCAGCAGCCAAGTGGGGGGCTTTGACTATGGCTACACCTTC
CASSQVGGFDYGYTF
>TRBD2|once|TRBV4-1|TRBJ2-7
TGCGCCAGCGCGGGGGGATCCGAGCAGTACTTC
CASAGGSEQYF
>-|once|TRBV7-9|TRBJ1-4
TGTGCCAGCAGCCCGATTGGGGCCGGAGCAACTAATGAAAAACTGTTTTTT
CASSPIGAGATNEKLFF
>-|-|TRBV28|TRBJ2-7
TGTGCCAGCACCCCCTTCGGGGCCTACGAGCAGTACTTC
CASTPFGAYEQYF
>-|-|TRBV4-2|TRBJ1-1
TGTGCCAGCAGCCAAGAAGGGTACACTGAAGCTTTCTTT
CASSQEGYTEAFF
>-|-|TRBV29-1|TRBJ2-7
TGCAGCGCCTACCGCTCCAACTCCTACGAGCAGTACTTC
CSAYRSNSYEQYF
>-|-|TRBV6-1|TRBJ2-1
TGTGCCAGCAGTCGGTACAATGAGCAGTTCTTC
CASSRYNEQFF
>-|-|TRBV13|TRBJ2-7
TGTGCCAGCAGCTTTGGGGGAGGCTATTACGAGCAGTACTTC
CASSFGGGYYEQYF
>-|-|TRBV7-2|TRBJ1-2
TGTGCCAGCAGCCTTCTAGAGGGAGGGTATTACTATGGCTACACCTTC
CASSLLEGGYYYGYTF